This TCR beta chain was retrieved from a study of regulatory T cells in long-lasting Graves disease. Broader study findings: Lower TCR diversity was seen in persistent Graves' patients than in newly diagnosed ones. Persistent disease preferred TRBV28, TRBJ1-2 and TRBJ2-5; new disease, TRBV20-1 and TRBJ2-1. Among persistent patients, a larger number of public clonotypes were shared (about 3,000) than among newly diagnosed patients (about 950).

The table lists this clonotype with a few counts. The target antigen is unknown. J gave up 8 bases and V 4 bases, and 5 bases lay outside the gene matches. Germline V gene lookup returns CDR1 SGHTA and CDR2 FQGTGA. The CDR3 length is 14 residues. Arm-PCR of CDR3 regions with iRepertoire HTBI primers generated TCR beta libraries. TCRdb re-analysed the multiplex PCR reads in MiXCR, keeping a single row per CDR3 protein. The data contain 300,000 to 500,000 distinct CDR3 sequences, about 20% of them singletons. Sample time point: persistent/refractory GD, antithyroid drugs over 5 years with positive TRAb. PBMCs provided the RNA from which the TCR library was made.

The chain joins TRBV7-3 to TRBJ2-1; 10 bases match TRBD1. The material sequenced was peripheral blood mononuclear cells (PBMCs), taken when the disease was refractory, from a patient treated with antithyroid drugs. This TCR came from a female donor with Graves disease. CDR3 amino acids: CASSSTGTGDEQFF. The CDR3 nucleotides read TGTGCCAGCAGCTCAACCGGGACAGGGGATGAGCAGTTCTTC.